A single count supports the clone carrying this T cell receptor (beta chain). With 6 bases removed from V and 0 bases from J, the gap between germline ends came to 12 bases. The CDR3 is made up of 14 amino acids. Germline CDR1 SQVTM, CDR2 ANQGSEA. Treatment indicated: oral pan-JAK inhibitor, 5-10 mg twice daily. This entry comes from a study of CD8+ T cells in alopecia areata. cDNA reverse transcribed from extracted RNA served as the sequencing template. TCRdb's table, derived via immunoSEQ multiplex PCR, lists solely in-frame clones and lacks some. The data hold 110,000 or so clones, with roughly 63% observed a single time.

This chain links TRBV29-1 with TRBJ2-1; D is unclear. The sample here was CD8+ T cells sorted from blood, taken at week 4, from a patient treated with tofacitinib. This receptor was identified in a human donor with alopecia areata. This CDR3 reads CSVLPESSYNEQFF. The CDR3 coding sequence is TGCAGCGTCCTCCCAGAGAGCTCCTACAATGAGCAGTTCTTC.